The clone carrying this T cell receptor (beta chain) was picked up a small number of times. TCRdb reanalysed the RT-PCR reads using MiXCR and keeps one entry per CDR3 protein. The sample lists about a million distinct CDR3 sequences, about 20% occurring once. Trimming left V 0 bases short and J 2 bases short, with 8 bases between. The V gene's germline CDR1 is SGHDT and CDR2 YYEEEE. This CDR3 contains 14 residues. The data stem from a study of patients and donors after allogeneic stem cell transplantation. The chain joins TRBV5-6 to TRBJ1-1; D gene ambiguous. This receptor was taken from a human donor who was either an allogeneic HSCT recipient or a stem cell or donor lymphocyte infusion donor (not recorded which). It is not recorded whose cells these are; they may come from a transplant donor. The sample consisted of blood, either unsorted or a sorted T cell fraction (not recorded which). The CDR3 is CASSLDPDNTEAFF. CDR3 bases: TGTGCCAGCAGCTTGGATCCTGATAACACTGAAGCTTTCTTT. Variable domain in full (rest from reference TRBV5-6 and TRBJ1-1): DAGVTQSPTHLIKTRGQQVTLRCSPKSGHDTVSWYQQALGQGPQFIFQYYEEEERQRGNFPDRFSGHQFPNYSSELNVNALLLGDSALYLCASSLDPDNTEAFFGQGTRLTVV.